This entry concerns a single TCR beta chain. Its antigen remains unidentified. Per-base quality was not reported, and no clone a single base away is much larger than it. The germline ends are 15 bases apart after V is trimmed by 0 bases and J by 6 bases. The CDR3, cysteine through phenylalanine, is 15 amino acids long. This entry keeps only the CDR3 DNA: 45 bases, framed from base 1. In the germline V gene (reference sequence), CDR1 corresponds to WNHNN and CDR2 to SYGVQD. The data are from a study of T cells in Graves' hyperthyroidism and ophthalmopathy (dated by TCRdb to between 2017 and 2020). As for the study more broadly: Peripheral blood was collected at initial diagnosis, before any treatment. To identify TCR V-J signatures that set the groups apart, the researchers used a discovery cohort of 95 to 100 patients, made up of 40 to 45 with Graves' ophthalmopathy and 57 with stable Graves' hyperthyroidism. Prospective prediction of ophthalmopathy was tested in an independent validation cohort consisting of 18 hyperthyroidism patients and approximately 16 patients who later progressed to ophthalmopathy. For training and testing, the 100 or so patients in the discovery cohort were randomly divided in a 7:3 ratio. Thyroid tissue and blood T-cell repertoires from several Graves' hyperthyroidism patients were also compared in the study. After blood sampling, hyperthyroidism patients were treated with methimazole at a starting dose of 30 mg daily, and ophthalmopathy patients were treated with high-dose intravenous methylprednisolone. TCR Vbeta CDR3 sequencing of 120 to 150 peripheral blood samples (about 45 ophthalmopathy, 75 or so hyperthyroidism and 17 progressor patients) is reported in the paper. Overall results and qualifications from the work: A 13 V-J signature model separated ophthalmopathy from stable hyperthyroidism, with approximately 87% sensitivity and roughly 82% specificity in cross-validation and 80%/75% in testing. No statistical method was used to set the sample size in advance, and investigators knew the group allocation. Most expanded thyroid clonotypes (frequency above 0.001) were also detected in blood, a finding suggesting that blood repertoires may reflect thyroid immune responses. In validation, the model predicted progression to ophthalmopathy with over 60% sensitivity and about 72% specificity, a median of approximately 6.7 months before onset.

Ophthalmopathy patients had moderately to severely active disease, Clinical Activity Score of at least 3, NOSPECS grade of at least 4, and duration under 3 months. The study excluded patients with uncontrolled infections, other autoimmune diseases, pregnancy or lactation. Diagnoses were established on the basis of clinical symptoms, serum thyroxine and TRAb, thyroid ultrasound, and orbital computed tomography. PBMCs were isolated from 10 ml of fresh peripheral blood by Ficoll-Paque density gradient centrifugation. Trizol reagent was used to extract total RNA, and RNA quality was then checked on an Agilent 2100 Bioanalyzer. TCR beta CDR3 regions were amplified from RNA transcripts. For the first round of RT-PCR on the TCR CDR3, the HTBI primer set was used together with the Qiagen OneStep RT-PCR kit. The libraries were constructed in a second round of multiplex PCR and then size-selected and purified. The libraries were sequenced on an Illumina HiSeq2000 using paired-end 100 bp reads. As for the authors' bioinformatics: SOAPnuke was used to process the raw data, throwing out any read that contained adapters or uncalled bases, had a mean Phred below 15, or lacked an exact constant-primer or identifier match. High-quality paired reads were merged using COPE v1.2.5, and each unique nucleotide sequence was defined as a clonotype. Clonotypes were aligned to IMGT TRBV, TRBD and TRBJ reference segments using MiTCR v1.1. The analysis included only V-J combinations with a frequency above 0.0001, which together covered about 99% of the repertoires. A TCS score was defined as the ratio between F50 (clonal expansion) and ExV (chaos), using BLOSUM62-based TCRdist between CDR3 peptides within each V-J. Welch's t-statistics and random forest reduced roughly 540 V-J features to fewer than 15, which were used in a naive Bayes classifier (R e1071). Starting from the raw public reads, TCRdb applied fastp trimming at Q25, assembled clones with MiXCR and retained in-frame beta chains. For every CDR3 protein sequence, its rows merge into one entry that carries the most common genes and DNA. The V and J calls and clone size come from TCRdb's table, not from the authors' own analysis. The sample table holds about 300,000 distinct CDR3 sequences, of which around 19% were seen once. About two fifths of the sample is taken by the ten largest.

The receptor was isolated from a man over 45 with Graves' ophthalmopathy. Sequencing was carried out using blood. The V and J segments used are TRBV10-1 and TRBJ2-7; D gene: possibly TRBD1, on 6 matching bases. The CDR3 region has the sequence CASSESVSGTREQYF. The nucleotide sequence reads TGCGCCAGCAGTGAGTCGGTGAGTGGGACACGCGAGCAGTACTTC.